This T cell receptor beta chain was found in a study of post-analysis software for immune sequencing data. Study-wide points: When compared against controls, multiple sclerosis patients showed significantly lower normalized Chao1 diversity. About five TRBV segments appeared more often in patients than in controls, and TRBV5-6, TRBV5-1 and TRBV20-1 were among these.

This CDR3 has 12 amino acids. The germline V and J ends were trimmed by 3 bases and 4 bases, with 9 bases remaining between them. Germline CDR1 and CDR2: DFQATT and SNEGSKA (reference sequence). Unique-molecular-identifier-tagged TCR beta cDNA libraries were used. T cells numbering roughly 1 to 10 million yielded some 520,000 cDNA molecules. TCRdb processed the PCR reads anew with MiXCR; each CDR3 protein has one entry. The sample has fewer than 550,000 distinct CDR3 sequences, 34% seen once. This clonotype was recorded a few times. The antigen remains unidentified. This receptor was taken from a girl between 2 and 17 years old with multiple sclerosis. Sequenced input: blood. J is TRBJ2-5 and V is TRBV20-1; tentatively, D is TRBD1 (5 bases). For the CDR3, the DNA is TGCAGTGCTAGGAAAGGGGTAGAGACCCAGTACTTC. As protein: CSARKGVETQYF.